The 21 T cell receptor beta chains below come from one sample, sequenced in a study of early T cells in non-severe SARS-CoV-2 infection. MiXCR was run by TCRdb on the 5' RACE reads, yielding one entry per CDR3 protein. This sample has about 33,000 distinct CDR3 sequences, with around 5% found just once. Specimen: whole blood. All receptors come from an adult who was a healthcare worker with PCR-confirmed SARS-CoV-2 infection or an uninfected control (not recorded which).

This clonotype was recorded at least ten times. The rearrangement links TRBV5-6 to TRBJ2-1; TRBD2 might be the D (6 bases). Germline values: CDR1 SGHDT, CDR2 YYEEEE. The CDR3 has 14 residues. Trimming pared 0 bases from V and 2 bases from J, leaving 6 bases between. The DNA for the CDR3 is TGTGCCAGCAGCTTGGGGGAGGCCTACAATGAGCAGTTCTTC. Translation gives CASSLGEAYNEQFF.

This clonotype showed up just once. The V call is TRBV12-3 or TRBV12-4, the J call TRBJ2-5; possible D gene TRBD1, 6 bases. Trimming removed 6 bases at V and 2 bases at J, with 13 bases between. This CDR3 contains 14 residues. The DNA of the CDR3 is TGTGCCAGCAGAGGGGACACCCAACAAGAGACCCAGTACTTC. The encoded protein is CASRGDTQQETQYF.

Remarks on this clonotype: This could be a read error, since a much larger clone is one nucleotide away. This likely comes from a read error, as the CDR3 has no conserved phenylalanine or tryptophan at its end. The chain joins TRBV12-3 or TRBV12-4 to TRBJ2-5; D unclear. This CDR3 spans 12 amino acids. Trimming shortened V by 5 bases and J by 0 bases, and 4 bases separated the two germline ends. CDR3 nucleotide sequence: TGTGCCAGCAGTCGGTACCAAGAGACCCAGTACTCC. Translation gives CASSRYQETQYS.

In this sample, this clonotype turned up many times. The rearrangement uses TRBV2 and TRBJ2-1; TRBD1 might be the D (6 bases). Trimming left V 5 bases short and J 7 bases short, with 12 bases between. The CDR3 contains 13 residues. Per the germline V gene, CDR1 is SNHLY and CDR2 is FYNNEI. As DNA, the CDR3 is TGTGCCAGCAGTCGGCAGGGGTTGAATGAGCAGTTCTTC. It translates to CASSRQGLNEQFF. Together with reference TRBV2 and TRBJ2-1, the CDR3 gives the full variable domain: EPEVTQTPSHQVTQMGQEVILRCVPISNHLYFYWYRQILGQKVEFLVSFYNNEISEKSEIFDDQFSVERPDGSNFTLKIRSTKLEDSAMYFCASSRQGLNEQFFGPGTRLTVL.

This clonotype showed up just a few times. Here the CDR3 reads CASSEGGRFEAFF. The CDR3, as DNA: TGTGCCAGCAGTGAAGGGGGACGGTTTGAAGCTTTCTTT. This chain uses TRBV2 with TRBJ1-1; a possible D gene is TRBD1 (5 bases). The germline V and J ends were trimmed by 1 base and 7 bases, with 10 bases remaining between them. CDR1 SNHLY and CDR2 FYNNEI come from the germline V gene. The CDR3 length is 13 residues.

This clonotype was seen a handful of times. V and J are TRBV15 and TRBJ2-5; D gene uncertain. The ends were cut back, 0 bases at V and 4 bases at J, with 6 bases in the middle. CDR1 and CDR2 from the germline V gene are LNHNV and YYDKDF (reference sequence). The CDR3 totals 13 residues. CDR3 coding DNA: TGTGCCACCAGCAGAGAGGAAGGAGAGACCCAGTACTTC. It codes for CATSREEGETQYF. The full variable domain, completed using reference TRBV15 and TRBJ2-5, is DAMVIQNPRYQVTQFGKPVTLSCSQTLNHNVMYWYQQKSSQAPKLLFHYYDKDFNNEADTPDNFQSRRPNTSFCFLDIRSPGLGDTAMYLCATSREEGETQYFGPGTRLLVL.

This clonotype occurred many times. This chain links TRBV29-1 with TRBJ2-7; D is undetermined. Deletions cut 4 bases from V and 0 bases from J, with 13 bases between. Germline CDR1 is SQVTM and CDR2 is ANQGSEA. This CDR3 has 14 residues. CDR3: CSVVDQSNSYEQYF. The CDR3 bases are TGCAGCGTTGTGGACCAGTCGAACTCCTACGAGCAGTACTTC.

The chain is built from TRBV30 and TRBJ1-4; D is uncertain. The CDR3 is 15 amino acids. Germline CDR1 and CDR2: GTSNPN and SVGIG (reference sequence). V lost 0 bases, J lost 4 bases, and 12 bases lay in between. The CDR3 nucleotides read TGTGCCTGGAGTGTGCCCGGGAGCGTTAATGAAAAACTGTTTTTT. Encoded protein: CAWSVPGSVNEKLFF.

This chain connects TRBV29-1 to TRBJ2-5; D ambiguous. There are 10 residues in the CDR3. V was trimmed by 1 base and J by 5 bases, leaving 2 bases between them. Germline V gives CDR1 SQVTM, CDR2 ANQGSEA. As DNA, the CDR3 is TGCAGCGTTGAAGTGGAGACCCAGTACTTC. Protein: CSVEVETQYF.

This clonotype was counted ten times or more. CDR3 residues: CASSPPNRLAGTDTQYF. The DNA for the CDR3 is TGTGCCAGCTCACCCCCGAATCGGCTAGCGGGCACAGATACGCAGTATTTT. This rearrangement joins TRBV18 to TRBJ2-3; TRBD2 matches at 7 bases. The CDR3 spans 17 residues. The V gene end was trimmed by 3 bases and the J gene end by 1 base; junction bases not matched to a gene: 10. Looked up from germline, CDR1 is KGHSH and CDR2 is LQKENI.

The chain has TRBV20-1 and TRBJ1-2, with 9 bases lining up with TRBD1. Per germline, CDR1 DFQATT and CDR2 SNEGSKA (reference sequence). This CDR3 comprises 11 residues. CDR3 coding DNA: TGCAGCATCGGACAGGGGAGTGGCTACACCTTC. It yields the protein CSIGQGSGYTF.

This clonotype came up many times. The chain recombines TRBV27 with TRBJ1-3; D is uncertain. Deletions cut 2 bases from V and 3 bases from J, with 8 bases between. The CDR3 totals 14 residues. CDR1 is MNHEY and CDR2 is SMNVEV in the germline V gene (reference sequence). The CDR3 sequence: CASSLRGFGNTIYF. The CDR3 DNA reads TGTGCCAGCAGTTTAAGAGGGTTTGGAAACACCATATATTTT.

This clonotype was counted ten times or more. The J gene is TRBJ1-1, the V gene TRBV5-1; tentative D call: TRBD1 (5 bases). Germline CDR1 SGHRS, CDR2 YFSETQ. Trimming left V 4 bases short and J 4 bases short, with 8 bases between. The CDR3 runs to 12 residues. CDR3 protein: CASSGDLTEAFF. Here the CDR3 DNA reads TGCGCCAGCAGCGGGGACCTCACTGAAGCTTTCTTT.

This clonotype was detected ten times or more. The chain links TRBV20-1 to TRBJ2-5, with no clear D. V was trimmed by 0 bases and J by 0 bases, leaving 5 bases between them. CDR1 is DFQATT and CDR2 is SNEGSKA in the germline V gene (reference sequence). CDR3 length equals 13 residues. The CDR3 DNA reads as TGCAGTGCTAGAGATCGGTACCAAGAGACCCAGTACTTC. Translation: CSARDRYQETQYF.

This clonotype was counted many times. V usage is TRBV19 and J usage is TRBJ1-6; TRBD1 aligns across 12 bases. The V segment lost 7 bases and the J segment 4 bases; nucleotides outside the gene matches: 2. The CDR3 is 15 residues long. CDR1 is LNHDA, CDR2 SQIVND, per germline (reference sequence). The DNA of the CDR3 is TGTGCCAGTAAGGGACAGGGGGCGTATAATTCACCCCTCCACTTT. This translates into CASKGQGAYNSPLHF.

This clonotype occurred a few times. The gene calls are TRBV3-1 and TRBJ2-3, with TRBD2 identical over 12 bases. The CDR3 is 18 residues long. Germline CDR1 reads LGHDT; CDR2 reads YNNKEL (reference sequence). V was clipped by 1 base and J by 6 bases; unmatched bases: 11. The CDR3 nucleotides are TGTGCCAGCAGCCAAGGTCCCCTAGCGGGGGGGCTGGGGGATACGCAGTATTTT. Protein: CASSQGPLAGGLGDTQYF.

This clonotype was seen many times. V usage is TRBV20-1 and J usage is TRBJ2-5; D might be TRBD2 (7 bases). This CDR3 region has 14 residues. The germline V gene has CDR1 DFQATT and CDR2 SNEGSKA (reference sequence). The V end was cut by 5 bases, the J end by 1 base, with 14 bases between. CDR3 loop: CSALQGGGQETQYF. CDR3 coding DNA: TGCAGTGCTTTACAGGGAGGGGGCCAAGAGACCCAGTACTTC.

This rearrangement joins TRBV2 to TRBJ2-5; no firm D call. CDR1 and CDR2 from the germline V gene are SNHLY and FYNNEI. The ends were cut back, 2 bases at V and 4 bases at J, with 8 bases in the middle. The CDR3 is 13 amino acids. DNA of the CDR3: TGTGCCAGCAGTGAATCCCGCGCAGAGACCCAGTACTTC. Translated: CASSESRAETQYF.

This clonotype came up many times. The V and J genes are TRBV7-6 and TRBJ1-2; maybe TRBD1 (5 bases). In germline, CDR1 is SGHVS, CDR2 FNYEAQ. CDR3 length: 15 residues. Trimming took off 1 base at V and 7 bases at J, with 16 bases between the two ends. The CDR3 sequence is CASSLVRETGRGYTF. The DNA for the CDR3 is TGTGCCAGCAGCTTAGTGAGGGAAACAGGTCGTGGCTACACCTTC.

Ten or more counts support this clonotype. This chain connects TRBV9 to TRBJ2-5; D ambiguous. V shed 0 bases and J shed 4 bases, with 7 bases lying between them. The CDR3 spans 13 residues. CDR1 and CDR2 from the germline V gene are SGDLS and YYNGEE. CDR3 residues: CASSVATLETQYF. DNA of the CDR3: TGTGCCAGCAGCGTAGCTACCTTAGAGACCCAGTACTTC.

The rearrangement uses TRBV7-8 and TRBJ2-7; 8 nucleotides align to TRBD1. There are 14 residues in the CDR3. Germline V gives CDR1 SGHVS, CDR2 FQNEAQ. The V segment lost 5 bases and the J segment 3 bases; nucleotides outside the gene matches: 6. CDR3 amino acids: CASSPRQGNYEQYF. The DNA of the CDR3 is TGTGCCAGCAGCCCTCGACAGGGGAACTACGAGCAGTACTTC.